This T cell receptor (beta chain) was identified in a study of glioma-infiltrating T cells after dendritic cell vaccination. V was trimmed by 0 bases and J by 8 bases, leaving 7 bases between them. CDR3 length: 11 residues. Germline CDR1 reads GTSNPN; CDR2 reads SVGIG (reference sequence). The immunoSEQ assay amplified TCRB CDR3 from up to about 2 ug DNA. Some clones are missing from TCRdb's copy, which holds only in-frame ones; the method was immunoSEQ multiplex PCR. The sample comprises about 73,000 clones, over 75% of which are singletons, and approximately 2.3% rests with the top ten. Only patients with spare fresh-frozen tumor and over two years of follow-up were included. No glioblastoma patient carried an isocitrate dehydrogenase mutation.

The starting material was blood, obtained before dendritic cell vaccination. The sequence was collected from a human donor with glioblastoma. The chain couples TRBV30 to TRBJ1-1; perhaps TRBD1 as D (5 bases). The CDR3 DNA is TGTGCCTGGAGTGTACAGGTGGAAGCTTTCTTT. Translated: CAWSVQVEAFF.